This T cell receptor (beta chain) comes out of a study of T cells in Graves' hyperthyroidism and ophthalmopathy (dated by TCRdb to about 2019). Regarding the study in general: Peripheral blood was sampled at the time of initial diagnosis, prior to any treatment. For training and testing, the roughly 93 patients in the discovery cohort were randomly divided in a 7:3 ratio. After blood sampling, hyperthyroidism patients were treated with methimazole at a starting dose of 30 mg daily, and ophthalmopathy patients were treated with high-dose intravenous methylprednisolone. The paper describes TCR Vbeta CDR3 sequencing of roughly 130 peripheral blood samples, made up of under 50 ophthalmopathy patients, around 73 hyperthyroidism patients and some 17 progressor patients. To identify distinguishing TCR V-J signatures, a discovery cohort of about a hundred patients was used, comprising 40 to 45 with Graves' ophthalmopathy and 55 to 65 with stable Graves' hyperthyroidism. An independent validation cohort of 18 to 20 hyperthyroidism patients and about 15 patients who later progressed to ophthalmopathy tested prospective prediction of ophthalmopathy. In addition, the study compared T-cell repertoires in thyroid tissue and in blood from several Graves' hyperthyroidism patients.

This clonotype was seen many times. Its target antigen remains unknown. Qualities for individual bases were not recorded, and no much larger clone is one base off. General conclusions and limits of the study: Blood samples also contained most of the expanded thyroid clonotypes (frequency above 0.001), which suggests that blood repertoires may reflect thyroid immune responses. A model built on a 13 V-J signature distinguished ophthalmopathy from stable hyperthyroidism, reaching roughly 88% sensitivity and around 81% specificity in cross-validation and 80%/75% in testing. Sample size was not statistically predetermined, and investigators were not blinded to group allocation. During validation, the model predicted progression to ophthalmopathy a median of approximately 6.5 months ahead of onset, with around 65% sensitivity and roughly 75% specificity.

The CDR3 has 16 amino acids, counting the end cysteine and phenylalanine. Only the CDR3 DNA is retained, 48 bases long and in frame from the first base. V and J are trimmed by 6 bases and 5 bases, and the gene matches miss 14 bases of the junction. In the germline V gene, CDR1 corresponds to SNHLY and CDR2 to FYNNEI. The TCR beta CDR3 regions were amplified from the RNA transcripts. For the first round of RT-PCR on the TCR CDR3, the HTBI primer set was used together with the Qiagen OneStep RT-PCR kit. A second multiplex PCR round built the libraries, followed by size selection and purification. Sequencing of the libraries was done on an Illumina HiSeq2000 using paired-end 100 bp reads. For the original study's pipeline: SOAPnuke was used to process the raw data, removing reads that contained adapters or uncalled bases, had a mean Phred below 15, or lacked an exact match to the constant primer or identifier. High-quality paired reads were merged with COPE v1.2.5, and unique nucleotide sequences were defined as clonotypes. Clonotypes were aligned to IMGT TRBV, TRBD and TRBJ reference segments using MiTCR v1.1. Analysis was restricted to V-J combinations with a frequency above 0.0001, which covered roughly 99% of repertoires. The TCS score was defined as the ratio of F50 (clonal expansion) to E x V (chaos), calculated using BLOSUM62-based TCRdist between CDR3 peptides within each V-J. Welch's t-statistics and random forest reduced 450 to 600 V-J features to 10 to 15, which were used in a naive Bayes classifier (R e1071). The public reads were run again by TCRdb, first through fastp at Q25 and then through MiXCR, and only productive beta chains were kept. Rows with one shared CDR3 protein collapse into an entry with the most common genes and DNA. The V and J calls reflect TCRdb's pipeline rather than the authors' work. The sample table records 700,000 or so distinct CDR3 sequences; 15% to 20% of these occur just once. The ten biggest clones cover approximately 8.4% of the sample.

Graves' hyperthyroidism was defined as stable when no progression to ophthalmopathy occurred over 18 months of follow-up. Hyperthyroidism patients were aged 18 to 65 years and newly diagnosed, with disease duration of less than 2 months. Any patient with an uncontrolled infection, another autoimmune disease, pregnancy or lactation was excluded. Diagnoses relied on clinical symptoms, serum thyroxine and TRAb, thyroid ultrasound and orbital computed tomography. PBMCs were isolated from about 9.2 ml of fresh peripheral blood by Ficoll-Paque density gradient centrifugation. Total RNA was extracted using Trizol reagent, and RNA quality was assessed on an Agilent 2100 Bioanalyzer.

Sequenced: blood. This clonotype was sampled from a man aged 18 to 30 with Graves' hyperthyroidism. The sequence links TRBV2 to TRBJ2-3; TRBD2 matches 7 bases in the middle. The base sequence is TGTGCCAGCAGCCCTAAGTGGGGGAGGGGAAGAGATACGCAGTATTTT. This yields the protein CASSPKWGRGRDTQYF.